The T cell receptor beta chain described here comes from a study of PD-L1 blockade in urothelial cancer. Study background: Blood analysis was done at 3 weeks (second dose) and 6 weeks after treatment began.

Synthetic TCR analog templates were spiked into all PCRs individually. Measured with immunoSEQ multiplex PCR; TCRdb has only the in-frame clones, and not every one. The top ten hold over 0.7% of the sample, which has 75,000 to 95,000 clones, approximately 90% seen once. Time point here: peripheral blood 6 weeks after treatment start. The count of this clone is one. This CDR3 spans 19 amino acids. Germline V CDR1 and CDR2: SEHNR, FQNEAQ (reference sequence). The V and J ends lost 5 bases and 0 bases, in that order; junction bases with no gene match: 16. The rearrangement joins TRBV7-9 to TRBJ2-1; TRBD2 matches 7 bases. The sequencing here drew on PBMCs, taken around atezolizumab (anti-PD-L1) treatment. The receptor was isolated from a woman of 80 years or more with urothelial cancer. CDR3 nucleotides: TGTGCCAGCAGCCGTTTTGTTCCTAGCGGAGGGATCTCCTACAATGAGCAGTTCTTC. Protein product: CASSRFVPSGGISYNEQFF.